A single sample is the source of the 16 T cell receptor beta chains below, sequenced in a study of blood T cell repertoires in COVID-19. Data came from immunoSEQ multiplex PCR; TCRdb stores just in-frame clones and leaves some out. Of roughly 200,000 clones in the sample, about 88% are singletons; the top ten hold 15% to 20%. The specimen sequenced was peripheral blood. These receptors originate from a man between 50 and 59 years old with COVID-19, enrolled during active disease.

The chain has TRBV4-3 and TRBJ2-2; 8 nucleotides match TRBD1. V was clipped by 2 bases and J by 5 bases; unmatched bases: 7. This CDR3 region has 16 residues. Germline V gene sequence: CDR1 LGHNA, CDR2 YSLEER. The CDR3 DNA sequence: TGCGCCAGCAGCCAAAGACAGGGGCCTGGTACCGGGGAGCTGTTTTTT. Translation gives CASSQRQGPGTGELFF.

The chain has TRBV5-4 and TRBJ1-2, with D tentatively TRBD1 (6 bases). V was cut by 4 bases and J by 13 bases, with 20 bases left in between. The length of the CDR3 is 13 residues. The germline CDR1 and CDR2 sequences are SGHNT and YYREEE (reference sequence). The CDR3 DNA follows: TGTGCCAGCAGCCCCATCCTCACGGGACATACCACCTTC. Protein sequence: CASSPILTGHTTF.

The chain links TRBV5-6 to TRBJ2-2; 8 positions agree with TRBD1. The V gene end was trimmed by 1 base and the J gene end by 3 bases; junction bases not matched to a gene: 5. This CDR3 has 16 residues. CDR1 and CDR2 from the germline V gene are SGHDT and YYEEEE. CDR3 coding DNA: TGTGCCAGCAGCTTGCAGGGACAGGACTACACCGGGGAGCTGTTTTTT. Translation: CASSLQGQDYTGELFF.

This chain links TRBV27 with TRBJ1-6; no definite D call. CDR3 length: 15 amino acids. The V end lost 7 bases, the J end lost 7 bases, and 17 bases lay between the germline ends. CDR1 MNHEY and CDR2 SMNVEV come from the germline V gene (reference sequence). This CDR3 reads CASTLMTSGNSPLHF. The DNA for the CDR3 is TGTGCCAGCACCCTTATGACCTCAGGAAATTCACCCCTCCACTTT.

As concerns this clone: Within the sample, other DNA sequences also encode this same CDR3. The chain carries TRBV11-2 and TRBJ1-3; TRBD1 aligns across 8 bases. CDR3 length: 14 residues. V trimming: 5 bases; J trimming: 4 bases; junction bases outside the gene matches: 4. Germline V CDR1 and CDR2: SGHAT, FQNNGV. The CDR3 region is CASSLGTGGNTIYF. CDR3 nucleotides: TGTGCCAGCAGCCTTGGGACAGGAGGAAACACCATATATTTT.

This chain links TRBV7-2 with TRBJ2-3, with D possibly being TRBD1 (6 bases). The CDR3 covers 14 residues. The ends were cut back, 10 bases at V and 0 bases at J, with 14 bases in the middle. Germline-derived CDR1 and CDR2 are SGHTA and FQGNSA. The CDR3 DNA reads TGTGCCACCCGCGGGCAGGGGAGCACAGATACGCAGTATTTT. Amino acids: CATRGQGSTDTQYF. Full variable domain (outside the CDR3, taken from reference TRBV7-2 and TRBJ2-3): GAGVSQSPSNKVTEKGKDVELRCDPISGHTALYWYRQSLGQGLEFLIYFQGNSAPDKSGLPSDRFSAERTGGSVSTLTIQRTQQEDSAVYLCATRGQGSTDTQYFGPGTRLTVL.

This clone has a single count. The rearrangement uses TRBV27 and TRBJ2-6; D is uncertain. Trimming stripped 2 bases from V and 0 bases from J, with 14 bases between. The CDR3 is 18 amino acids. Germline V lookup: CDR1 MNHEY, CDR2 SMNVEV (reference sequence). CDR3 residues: CASSLTPPPGSGANVLTF. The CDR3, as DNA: TGTGCCAGCAGTTTAACACCTCCTCCAGGCTCTGGGGCCAACGTCCTGACTTTC. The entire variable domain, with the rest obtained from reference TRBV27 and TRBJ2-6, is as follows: EAQVTQNPRYLITVTGKKLTVTCSQNMNHEYMSWYRQDPGLGLRQIYYSMNVEVTDKGDVPEGYKVSRKEKRNFPLILESPSPNQTSLYFCASSLTPPPGSGANVLTFGAGSRLTVL.

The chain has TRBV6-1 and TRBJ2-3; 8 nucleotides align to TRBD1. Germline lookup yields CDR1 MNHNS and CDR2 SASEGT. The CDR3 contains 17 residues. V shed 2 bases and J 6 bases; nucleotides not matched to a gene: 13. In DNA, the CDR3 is TGTGCCAGCAGTGAATATCGCCGGACAGGGAGCGAGGATACGCAGTATTTT. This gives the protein CASSEYRRTGSEDTQYF.

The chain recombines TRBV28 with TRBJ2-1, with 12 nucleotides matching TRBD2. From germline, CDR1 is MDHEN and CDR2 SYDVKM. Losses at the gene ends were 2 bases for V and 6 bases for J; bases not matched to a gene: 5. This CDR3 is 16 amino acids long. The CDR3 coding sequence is TGTGCCAGCAGTTTAGATGAACTAGCGGGGGGCAATGAGCAGTTCTTC. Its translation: CASSLDELAGGNEQFF.

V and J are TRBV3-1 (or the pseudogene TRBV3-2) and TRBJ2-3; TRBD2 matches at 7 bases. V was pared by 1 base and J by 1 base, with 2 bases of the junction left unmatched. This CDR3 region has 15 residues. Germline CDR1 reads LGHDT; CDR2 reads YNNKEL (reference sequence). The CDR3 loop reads CASSQAGRGTDTQYF. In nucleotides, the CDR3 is TGTGCCAGCAGCCAAGCGGGGAGGGGCACAGATACGCAGTATTTT.

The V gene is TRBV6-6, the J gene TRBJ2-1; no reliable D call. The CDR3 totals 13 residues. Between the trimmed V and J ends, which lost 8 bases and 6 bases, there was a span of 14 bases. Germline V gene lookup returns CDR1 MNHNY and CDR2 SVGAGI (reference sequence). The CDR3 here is CASHTTRANEQFF. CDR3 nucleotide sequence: TGTGCCAGCCATACTACGCGTGCCAATGAGCAGTTCTTC.

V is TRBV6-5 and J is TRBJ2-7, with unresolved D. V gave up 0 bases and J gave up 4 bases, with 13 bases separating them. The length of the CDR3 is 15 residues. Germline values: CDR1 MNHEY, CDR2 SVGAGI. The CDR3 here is CASSYSPGDGYEQYF. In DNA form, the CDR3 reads TGTGCCAGCAGTTACTCACCCGGAGATGGATACGAGCAGTACTTC.

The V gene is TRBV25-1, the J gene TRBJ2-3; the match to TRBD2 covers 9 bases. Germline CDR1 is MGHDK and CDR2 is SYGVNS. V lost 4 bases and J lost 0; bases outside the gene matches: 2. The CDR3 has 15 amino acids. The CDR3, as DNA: TGTGCCAGCAGTGGAGCGGGGGGTAGCACAGATACGCAGTATTTT. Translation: CASSGAGGSTDTQYF.

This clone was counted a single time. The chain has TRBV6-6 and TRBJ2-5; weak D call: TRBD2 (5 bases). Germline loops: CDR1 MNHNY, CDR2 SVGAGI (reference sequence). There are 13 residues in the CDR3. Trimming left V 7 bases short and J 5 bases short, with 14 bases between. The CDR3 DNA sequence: TGTGCCAGCACCAGGTCCCCGGGGGAGACCCAGTACTTC. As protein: CASTRSPGETQYF.

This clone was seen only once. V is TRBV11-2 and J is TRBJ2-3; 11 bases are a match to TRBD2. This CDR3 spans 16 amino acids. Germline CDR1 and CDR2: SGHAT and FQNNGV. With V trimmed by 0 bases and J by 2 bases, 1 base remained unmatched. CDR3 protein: CASSLELAGATDTQYF. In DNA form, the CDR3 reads TGTGCCAGCAGCTTAGAACTAGCGGGGGCCACAGATACGCAGTATTTT.

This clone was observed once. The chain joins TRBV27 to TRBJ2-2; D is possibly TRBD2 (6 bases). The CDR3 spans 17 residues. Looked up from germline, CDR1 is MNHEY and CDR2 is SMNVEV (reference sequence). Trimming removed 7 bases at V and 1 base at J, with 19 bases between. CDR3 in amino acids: CASNAIFRGKNTGELFF. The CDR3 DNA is TGTGCCAGCAATGCTATCTTCCGGGGGAAGAACACCGGGGAGCTGTTTTTT.